A selection of T cell receptor beta chains follows, all from one sample in a study of blood T cell repertoires in COVID-19. Method: immunoSEQ multiplex PCR; TCRdb's copy keeps in-frame clones and lacks some. The sample holds 110,000 or so clones, 75% to 90% seen once. Sample: peripheral blood. Receptors originate from a woman in her forties or fifties with acute or convalescent COVID-19. The CDR3 runs from the conserved cysteine through the conserved F or W. Each record gives: J gene, V gene, D gene, clone size, CDR3 protein, CDR3 DNA. A D gene is named only where the DNA matches it firmly. The listing skips clone size in some rows; elsewhere it reads once, few, many or a size class.

J: TRBJ1-2; V: TRBV10-3; D: TRBD1; size: NA; CDR3: CAISAGDRGDGYTF; DNA: TGTGCCATCAGTGCAGGGGACAGGGGGGATGGCTACACCTTC
J: TRBJ2-7; V: TRBV5-1; D: TRBD2; size: few; CDR3: CASSRTSGQYEQYF; DNA: TGCGCCAGCAGCCGGACTAGCGGACAATACGAGCAGTACTTC
J: TRBJ1-1; V: TRBV18; D: NA; size: NA; CDR3: CASSPRGSPNTEAFF; DNA: TGTGCCAGCTCACCACGCGGGTCCCCGAACACTGAAGCTTTCTTT
J: TRBJ2-1; V: TRBV7-8; D: TRBD1; size: NA; CDR3: CASSSPGAGGRDEQFF; DNA: TGTGCCAGCAGCTCGCCGGGGGCAGGGGGCAGGGATGAGCAGTTCTTC
J: TRBJ1-2; V: TRBV9; D: NA; size: NA; CDR3: CASSAEITTASYGYTF; DNA: TGTGCCAGCAGCGCCGAAATCACGACAGCTTCCTATGGCTACACCTTC
J: TRBJ2-3; V: TRBV10-1; D: TRBD2; size: once; CDR3: CASSETSGYTDTQYF; DNA: TGCGCCAGCAGTGAGACTAGCGGATACACAGATACGCAGTATTTT
J: TRBJ1-1; V: TRBV6-4; D: NA; size: NA; CDR3: CASSGEEINTEAFF; DNA: TGTGCCAGCAGTGGGGAGGAGATTAACACTGAAGCTTTCTTT
J: TRBJ2-1; V: TRBV5-1; D: NA; size: NA; CDR3: CASSPGGPDNEQFF; DNA: TGCGCCAGCAGTCCGGGGGGCCCGGATAATGAGCAGTTCTTC
J: TRBJ1-1; V: TRBV5-6; D: TRBD1; size: once; CDR3: CASSSDVLQGVEAFF; DNA: TGTGCCAGCAGCTCGGACGTACTTCAGGGGGTAGAAGCTTTCTTT
J: TRBJ2-6; V: TRBV3-1/TRBV3-2; D: NA; size: NA; CDR3: CASSPGQTISGANVLTF; DNA: TGTGCCAGCAGCCCCGGACAGACAATCTCTGGGGCCAACGTCCTGACTTTC
J: TRBJ2-7; V: TRBV28; D: NA; size: NA; CDR3: CASSLWGGPRGWEQYF; DNA: TGTGCCAGCAGTTTATGGGGAGGACCCCGAGGTTGGGAGCAGTACTTC
J: TRBJ1-2; V: TRBV2; D: TRBD1; size: NA; CDR3: CASSDWDRPTYGYTF; DNA: TGTGCCAGCAGTGACTGGGACAGGCCAACCTATGGCTACACCTTC
J: TRBJ1-2; V: TRBV2; D: TRBD1; size: NA; CDR3: CASRGQGSGYTF; DNA: TGTGCCAGCAGGGGACAGGGGTCTGGCTACACCTTC
J: TRBJ1-1; V: TRBV10-2; D: TRBD1; size: NA; CDR3: CASKQGLNTEAFF; DNA: TGCGCCAGCAAACAGGGGCTGAACACTGAAGCTTTCTTT
J: TRBJ1-1; V: TRBV12-3/TRBV12-4; D: TRBD1; size: NA; CDR3: CASSRDRDTFF; DNA: TGTGCCAGCAGCCGGGACAGGGATACTTTCTTT
J: TRBJ2-2; V: TRBV27; D: TRBD1; size: NA; CDR3: CASRKRAGGTNTGELFF; DNA: TGTGCCAGCAGAAAAAGGGCAGGGGGTACGAACACCGGGGAGCTGTTTTTT
J: TRBJ1-5; V: TRBV5-1; D: TRBD1; size: NA; CDR3: CASSLGTGDNQPQHF; DNA: TGCGCCAGCAGCTTGGGGACAGGGGATAATCAGCCCCAGCATTTT
J: TRBJ2-7; V: TRBV6-5; D: TRBD1; size: NA; CDR3: CASRYGTGTYEQYF; DNA: TGTGCCAGCAGGTATGGGACAGGGACCTACGAGCAGTACTTC
J: TRBJ1-1; V: TRBV7-2; D: NA; size: NA; CDR3: CASLLGGDKNEAFF; DNA: TGTGCCAGCCTTCTGGGGGGGGATAAAAATGAAGCTTTCTTT
J: TRBJ2-2; V: TRBV25-1; D: NA; size: NA; CDR3: CASSSSVLNTGELFF; DNA: TGTGCCAGCAGTTCAAGCGTGCTGAACACCGGGGAGCTGTTTTTT
J: TRBJ2-2; V: TRBV12-5; D: NA; size: once; CDR3: CASGPARAGQGTGELFF; DNA: TGTGCTAGTGGCCCCGCCAGGGCAGGGCAAGGCACCGGGGAGCTGTTTTTT
J: TRBJ1-1; V: TRBV21-1; D: NA; size: NA; CDR3: CASSKEESSRFPMNTEAFF; DNA: TGTGCCAGCAGCAAAGAGGAGTCCTCACGATTCCCAATGAACACTGAAGCTTTCTTT
J: TRBJ1-1; V: TRBV3-1/TRBV3-2; D: NA; size: NA; CDR3: CASSQEGSKAFF; DNA: TGTGCCAGCAGCCAAGAGGGCAGCAAAGCTTTCTTT
J: TRBJ1-5; V: TRBV19; D: NA; size: NA; CDR3: CASSIYEGGQPQHF; DNA: TGTGCCAGTAGTATATATGAGGGCGGGCAGCCCCAGCATTTT
J: TRBJ2-3; V: TRBV9; D: TRBD2; size: NA; CDR3: CASSVSGGAGLSPDTQYF; DNA: TGTGCCAGCAGCGTTAGCGGGGGGGCCGGGTTATCACCAGATACGCAGTATTTT
J: TRBJ1-1; V: TRBV18; D: NA; size: NA; CDR3: CASSQGEDTEAFF; DNA: TGTGCCAGCTCACAAGGGGAGGACACTGAAGCTTTCTTT
J: TRBJ2-3; V: TRBV4-1; D: TRBD2; size: NA; CDR3: CASRPENGGKTDTQYF; DNA: TGCGCCAGCCGACCTGAAAACGGGGGGAAAACAGATACGCAGTATTTT
J: TRBJ1-2; V: TRBV6-1; D: TRBD1; size: once; CDR3: CASSERTGSVYGYTF; DNA: TGTGCCAGCAGTGAACGGACAGGGAGCGTCTATGGCTACACCTTC
J: TRBJ1-5; V: TRBV11-3; D: NA; size: NA; CDR3: CASSPWGGNQPQHF; DNA: TGTGCCAGCAGCCCGTGGGGGGGCAATCAGCCCCAGCATTTT
J: TRBJ2-5; V: TRBV30; D: TRBD1; size: NA; CDR3: CAWSRTGQETQYF; DNA: TGTGCCTGGAGTCGGACAGGACAAGAGACCCAGTACTTC
J: TRBJ2-1; V: TRBV10-3; D: TRBD2; size: NA; CDR3: CAIGGYVAAGAAGNEQFF; DNA: TGTGCCATCGGGGGTTACGTGGCAGCGGGGGCCGCGGGAAATGAGCAGTTCTTC
J: TRBJ2-1; V: TRBV6-5; D: TRBD2; size: few; CDR3: CASSYTGLAGGEQFF; DNA: TGTGCCAGCAGTTATACCGGACTAGCGGGGGGAGAGCAGTTCTTC
J: TRBJ2-5; V: TRBV5-6; D: NA; size: NA; CDR3: CASSIGFGRGIPQETQYF; DNA: TGTGCCAGCAGCATTGGATTCGGCAGGGGTATCCCCCAAGAGACCCAGTACTTC
J: TRBJ1-5; V: TRBV19; D: TRBD1; size: NA; CDR3: CASSTGVGYSNQPQHF; DNA: TGTGCCAGTTCAACAGGGGTGGGATATAGCAATCAGCCCCAGCATTTT
J: TRBJ1-5; V: TRBV28; D: NA; size: NA; CDR3: CASSRLTRGHNQPQHF; DNA: TGTGCCAGCAGTCGTCTGACCCGCGGGCACAATCAGCCCCAGCATTTT
J: TRBJ2-2; V: TRBV5-1; D: NA; size: NA; CDR3: CASSPEAVNTGELFF; DNA: TGCGCCAGCAGCCCGGAGGCAGTTAACACCGGGGAGCTGTTTTTT
J: TRBJ2-1; V: TRBV18; D: TRBD2; size: NA; CDR3: CASSRVAGGYNEQFF; DNA: TGTGCCAGCTCCCGTGTAGCGGGGGGATACAATGAGCAGTTCTTC
J: TRBJ2-3; V: TRBV5-1; D: NA; size: once; CDR3: CASSLREVTDTQYF; DNA: TGCGCCAGCAGCTTGAGGGAGGTCACAGATACGCAGTATTTT
J: TRBJ2-3; V: TRBV19; D: NA; size: NA; CDR3: CASRAQSTDTQYF; DNA: TGTGCCAGTAGGGCACAAAGCACAGATACGCAGTATTTT
J: TRBJ1-5; V: TRBV10-3; D: NA; size: NA; CDR3: CAISEGQSQPQHF; DNA: TGTGCCATCAGTGAGGGACAGTCTCAGCCCCAGCATTTT
J: TRBJ2-3; V: TRBV7-2; D: NA; size: NA; CDR3: CASSLRSVGTPTDTQYF; DNA: TGTGCCAGCAGCTTAAGGTCGGTTGGGACTCCCACAGATACGCAGTATTTT
J: TRBJ2-1; V: TRBV3-1/TRBV3-2; D: TRBD2; size: once; CDR3: CASSQDQAGGRNEQFF; DNA: TGTGCCAGCAGCCAAGACCAAGCGGGGGGGCGGAATGAGCAGTTCTTC
J: TRBJ2-3; V: TRBV6-4; D: TRBD1; size: once; CDR3: CASGTGGADTQYF; DNA: TGTGCCAGCGGGACAGGGGGCGCCGATACGCAGTATTTT
J: TRBJ1-6; V: TRBV5-4; D: TRBD1; size: NA; CDR3: CASSLWTGRSPLHF; DNA: TGTGCCAGCAGCCTTTGGACAGGGCGTTCACCCCTCCACTTT
J: TRBJ2-1; V: TRBV19; D: TRBD2; size: NA; CDR3: CASSPGGLALNEQFF; DNA: TGTGCCAGTAGCCCGGGGGGACTAGCGCTTAATGAGCAGTTCTTC
J: TRBJ2-7; V: TRBV5-1; D: TRBD1; size: NA; CDR3: CASSRDRPTYEQYF; DNA: TGCGCCAGCAGCCGGGACAGGCCGACCTACGAGCAGTACTTC
J: TRBJ1-6; V: TRBV7-8; D: TRBD1; size: NA; CDR3: CASSANSGGGSPLHF; DNA: TGTGCCAGCAGCGCCAACTCAGGGGGCGGATCACCCCTCCACTTT
J: TRBJ1-2; V: TRBV3-1/TRBV3-2; D: NA; size: NA; CDR3: CASSQGQGNGYTF; DNA: TGTGCCAGCAGCCAAGGGCAGGGCAATGGCTACACCTTC
J: TRBJ2-1; V: TRBV7-3; D: TRBD2; size: NA; CDR3: CASSLNPMTSGGYNEQFF; DNA: TGTGCCAGCAGCTTAAACCCTATGACTAGCGGGGGGTACAATGAGCAGTTCTTC
J: TRBJ1-2; V: TRBV4-2; D: TRBD1; size: once; CDR3: CASSPPGQPLNYGYTF; DNA: TGTGCCAGCAGCCCACCGGGACAGCCACTTAACTATGGCTACACCTTC
J: TRBJ2-7; V: TRBV9; D: TRBD1; size: NA; CDR3: CASSVEQGYEQYF; DNA: TGTGCCAGCAGCGTAGAACAGGGGTACGAGCAGTACTTC